The clone carrying this TCR beta chain has only a few counts. The antigen is not known. Trimming cost V 7 bases and J 6 bases, with 19 bases left between them. The CDR3 sequence is 15 residues long. These data belong to a study of response to subunit inactivated influenza vaccine. In TCRdb, the RT-PCR reads were re-called with MiXCR into one record per CDR3 protein. The sample gives 650,000 to 800,000 distinct CDR3 sequences, approximately 15% of which show up once; around 7% is in the top ten. Whole-study results and caveats: Each seasonal influenza vaccination, the authors suggested, recruits few new T cells.

The receptor was isolated from a man aged 50 to 59 who received an inactivated influenza vaccine. The chain combines TRBV12-3 or TRBV12-4 with TRBJ2-1, with D possibly TRBD2 on 6 matching bases. Sequencing used PBMCs from blood, obtained 14 to 15 days before vaccination. The CDR3 DNA reads as TGTGCCAGCACCCTGGACTATTCGCCTGGCAATGAGCAGTTCTTC. It translates to CASTLDYSPGNEQFF.